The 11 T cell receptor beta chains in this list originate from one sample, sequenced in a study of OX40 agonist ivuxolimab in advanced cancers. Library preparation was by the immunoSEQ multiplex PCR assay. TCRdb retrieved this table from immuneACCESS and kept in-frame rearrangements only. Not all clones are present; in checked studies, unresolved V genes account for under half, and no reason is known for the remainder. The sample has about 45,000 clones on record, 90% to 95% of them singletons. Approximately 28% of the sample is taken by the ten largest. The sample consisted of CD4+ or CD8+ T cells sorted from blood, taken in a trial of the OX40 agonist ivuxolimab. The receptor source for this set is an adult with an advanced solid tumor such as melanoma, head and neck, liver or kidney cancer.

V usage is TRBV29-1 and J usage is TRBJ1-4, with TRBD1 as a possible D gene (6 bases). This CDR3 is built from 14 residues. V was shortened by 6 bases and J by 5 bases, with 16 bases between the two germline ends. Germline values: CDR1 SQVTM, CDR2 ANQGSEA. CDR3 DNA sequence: TGCAGCGTACAGGGTCTCGGGGCGAATGAAAAACTGTTTTTT. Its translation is CSVQGLGANEKLFF. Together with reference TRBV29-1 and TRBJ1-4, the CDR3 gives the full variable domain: SAVISQKPSRDICQRGTSLTIQCQVDSQVTMMFWYRQQPGQSLTLIATANQGSEATYESGFVIDKFPISRPNLTFSTLTVSNMSPEDSSIYLCSVQGLGANEKLFFGSGTQLSVL.

CDR3 sequence (DNA): TGCGCCAGCAGCCAAGACGTAGCGGGAGGTCTCGAGCAGTACTTC. Its protein is CASSQDVAGGLEQYF. V and J are TRBV4-1 and TRBJ2-7, with 10 bases that match TRBD2. The CDR3 runs to 15 residues. The V gene end was trimmed by 0 bases and the J gene end by 6 bases; junction bases not matched to a gene: 5. Per germline, CDR1 MGHRA and CDR2 YSYEKL.

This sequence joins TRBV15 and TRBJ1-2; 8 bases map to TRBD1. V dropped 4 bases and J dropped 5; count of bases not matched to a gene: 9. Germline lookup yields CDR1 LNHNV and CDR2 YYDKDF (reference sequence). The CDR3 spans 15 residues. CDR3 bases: TGTGCCACCAGCAAAGATACAGGGGGATCTTATGGCTACACCTTC. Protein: CATSKDTGGSYGYTF. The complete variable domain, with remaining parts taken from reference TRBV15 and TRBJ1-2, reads DAMVIQNPRYQVTQFGKPVTLSCSQTLNHNVMYWYQQKSSQAPKLLFHYYDKDFNNEADTPDNFQSRRPNTSFCFLDIRSPGLGDTAMYLCATSKDTGGSYGYTFGSGTRLTVV.

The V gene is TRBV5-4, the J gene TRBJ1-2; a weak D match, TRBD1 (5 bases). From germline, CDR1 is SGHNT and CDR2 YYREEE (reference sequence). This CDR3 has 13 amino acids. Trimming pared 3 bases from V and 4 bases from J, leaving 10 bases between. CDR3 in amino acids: CASSSGTAYGYTF. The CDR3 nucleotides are TGTGCCAGCAGCTCGGGGACGGCCTATGGCTACACCTTC.

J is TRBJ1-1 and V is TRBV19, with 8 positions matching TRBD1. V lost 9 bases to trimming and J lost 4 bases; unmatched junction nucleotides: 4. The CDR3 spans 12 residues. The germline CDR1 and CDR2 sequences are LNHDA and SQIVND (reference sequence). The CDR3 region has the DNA TGTGCCAGCAGACAGGGGAGCACTGAAGCTTTCTTT. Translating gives CASRQGSTEAFF.

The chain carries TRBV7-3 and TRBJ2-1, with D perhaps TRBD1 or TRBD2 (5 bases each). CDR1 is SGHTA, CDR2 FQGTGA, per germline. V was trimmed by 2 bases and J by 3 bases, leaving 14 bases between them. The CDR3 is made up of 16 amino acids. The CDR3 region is CASSLEGSGFYNEQFF. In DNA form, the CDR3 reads TGTGCCAGCAGCTTAGAGGGGAGCGGCTTCTACAATGAGCAGTTCTTC.

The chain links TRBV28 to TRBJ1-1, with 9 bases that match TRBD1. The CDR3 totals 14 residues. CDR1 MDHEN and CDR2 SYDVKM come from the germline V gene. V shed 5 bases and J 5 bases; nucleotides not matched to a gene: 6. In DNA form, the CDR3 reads TGTGCCAGCAGTCCGGGACAGGGAAATACTGAAGCTTTCTTT. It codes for CASSPGQGNTEAFF.

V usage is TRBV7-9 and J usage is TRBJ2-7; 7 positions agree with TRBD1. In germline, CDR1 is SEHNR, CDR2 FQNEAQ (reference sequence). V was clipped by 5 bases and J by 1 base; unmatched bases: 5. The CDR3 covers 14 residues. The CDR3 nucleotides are TGTGCCAGCAGCCCCGGGACAGTTTCCTACGAGCAGTACTTC. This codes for CASSPGTVSYEQYF.

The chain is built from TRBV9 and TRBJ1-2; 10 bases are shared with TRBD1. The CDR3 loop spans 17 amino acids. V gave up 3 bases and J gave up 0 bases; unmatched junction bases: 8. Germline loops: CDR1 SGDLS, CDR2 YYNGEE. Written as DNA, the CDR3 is TGTGCCAGCAGCGGCATGGGACAGGGGCGAGCTAACTATGGCTACACCTTC. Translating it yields CASSGMGQGRANYGYTF.

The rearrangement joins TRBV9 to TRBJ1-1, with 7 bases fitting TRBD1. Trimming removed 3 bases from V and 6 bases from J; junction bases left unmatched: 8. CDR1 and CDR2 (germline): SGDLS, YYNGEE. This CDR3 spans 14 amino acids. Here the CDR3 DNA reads TGTGCCAGCAGCGGACAGGGTCGGGGCGCTGAAGCTTTCTTT. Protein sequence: CASSGQGRGAEAFF.

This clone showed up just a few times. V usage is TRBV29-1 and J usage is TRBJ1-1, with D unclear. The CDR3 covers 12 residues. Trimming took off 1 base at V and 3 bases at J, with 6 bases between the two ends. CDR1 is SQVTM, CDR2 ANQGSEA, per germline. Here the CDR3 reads CSVEASYTEAFF. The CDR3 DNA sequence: TGCAGCGTTGAAGCGTCCTACACTGAAGCTTTCTTT.